This T cell receptor (beta chain) is from a study of blood T cells in healthy people across ages. The CDR3 runs to 16 residues. The germline gives CDR1 MNHEY, CDR2 SVGAGI. Trimming removed 4 bases at V and 4 bases at J, with 19 bases between. General study points: Observed TCR beta diversity showed a strong correlation with the percentage of naive T cells as measured by flow cytometry.

As to this clonotype: Its antigen remains unknown.

A second PCR, run for roughly 7 to 12 cycles, used a sample-barcoded 5' primer plus a J-beta primer mix. Researchers report that each sample yielded at least 2.5 million CDR3-containing paired-end reads. TCRdb recomputed calls from the 5' RACE reads with MiXCR, one row per CDR3 protein. The sample carries about 570,000 distinct CDR3 sequences, about 25% recorded once. The sample, roughly 9.5 milliliters of peripheral blood, was drawn from each donor. This sample also belongs to another study, concerning T cells of mothers and their children.

This receptor was taken from a boy aged 2 to 10 in good health. The chain combines TRBV6-5 with TRBJ2-5; D is possibly TRBD1 (6 bases). Sequences were obtained from blood. CDR3 sequence: CASSWALQGRTETQYF. The CDR3 nucleotides are TGTGCCAGCAGTTGGGCCCTACAGGGCCGGACAGAGACCCAGTACTTC.